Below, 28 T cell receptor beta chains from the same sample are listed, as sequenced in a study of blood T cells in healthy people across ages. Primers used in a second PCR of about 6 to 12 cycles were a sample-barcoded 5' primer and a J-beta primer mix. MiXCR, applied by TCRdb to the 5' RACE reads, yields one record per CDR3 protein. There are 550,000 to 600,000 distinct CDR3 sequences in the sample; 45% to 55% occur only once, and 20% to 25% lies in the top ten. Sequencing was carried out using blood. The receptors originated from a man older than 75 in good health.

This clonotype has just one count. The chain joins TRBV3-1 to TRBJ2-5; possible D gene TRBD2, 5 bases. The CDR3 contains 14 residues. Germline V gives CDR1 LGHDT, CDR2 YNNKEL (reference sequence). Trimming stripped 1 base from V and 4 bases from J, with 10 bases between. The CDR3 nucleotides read TGTGCCAGCAGCCAAGTCGGGGAAGGAGAGACCCAGTACTTC. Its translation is CASSQVGEGETQYF.

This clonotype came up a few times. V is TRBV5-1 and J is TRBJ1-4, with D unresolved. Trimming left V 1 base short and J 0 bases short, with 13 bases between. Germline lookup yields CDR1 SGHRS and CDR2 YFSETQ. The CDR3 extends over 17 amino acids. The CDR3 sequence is CASSLKAHGATNEKLFF. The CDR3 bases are TGCGCCAGCAGCTTGAAGGCCCACGGTGCAACTAATGAAAAACTGTTTTTT.

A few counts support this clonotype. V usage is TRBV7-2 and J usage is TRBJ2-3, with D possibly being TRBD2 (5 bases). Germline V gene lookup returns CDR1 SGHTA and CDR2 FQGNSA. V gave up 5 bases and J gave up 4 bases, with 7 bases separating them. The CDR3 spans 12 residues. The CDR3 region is CASSGGPDTQYF. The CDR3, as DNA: TGTGCCAGCAGCGGAGGACCAGATACGCAGTATTTT.

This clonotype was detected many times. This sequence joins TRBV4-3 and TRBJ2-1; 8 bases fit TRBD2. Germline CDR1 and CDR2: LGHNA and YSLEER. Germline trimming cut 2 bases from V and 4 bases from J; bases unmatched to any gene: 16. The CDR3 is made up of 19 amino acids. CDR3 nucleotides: TGCGCCAGCAGCCAAAGGCTGGAGGCAGCGGGAGTTTTGTACAATGAGCAGTTCTTC. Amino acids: CASSQRLEAAGVLYNEQFF.

The CDR3 DNA reads as TGTGCCAGCAGTTTTACGGGAACAGCGGGAGGGCAAGAGACCCAGTTCTTC. Translated: CASSFTGTAGGQETQFF. This chain joins TRBV12-3 or TRBV12-4 and TRBJ2-5; TRBD2 agrees at 10 bases. The end of the DNA fits TRBJ2-1 better, so the J call may be wrong. The CDR3 consists of 17 residues.

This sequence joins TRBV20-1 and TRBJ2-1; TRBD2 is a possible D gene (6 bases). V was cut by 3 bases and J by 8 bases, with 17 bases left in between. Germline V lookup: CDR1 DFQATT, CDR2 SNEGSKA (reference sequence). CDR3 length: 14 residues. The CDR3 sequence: CSASDPTRSDEQFF. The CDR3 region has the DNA TGCAGTGCTAGCGACCCGACTAGAAGTGATGAGCAGTTCTTC.

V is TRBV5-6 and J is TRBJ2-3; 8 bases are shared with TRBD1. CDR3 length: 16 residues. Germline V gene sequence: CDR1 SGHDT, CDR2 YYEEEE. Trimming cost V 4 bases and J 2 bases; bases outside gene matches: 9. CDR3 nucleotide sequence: TGTGCCAGCAGCCAGAGACAGGGGTGGGTCACAGATACGCAGTATTTT. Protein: CASSQRQGWVTDTQYF.

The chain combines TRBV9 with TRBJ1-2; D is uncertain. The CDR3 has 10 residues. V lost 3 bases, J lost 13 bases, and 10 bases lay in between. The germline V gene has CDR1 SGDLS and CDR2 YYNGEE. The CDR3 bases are TGTGCCAGCAGCGGGTTGCTGTTCACCTTC. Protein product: CASSGLLFTF.

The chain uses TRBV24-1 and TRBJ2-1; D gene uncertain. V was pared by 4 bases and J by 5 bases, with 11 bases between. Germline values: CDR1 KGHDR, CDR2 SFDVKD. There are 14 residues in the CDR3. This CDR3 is CATSEAGCDNEQFF. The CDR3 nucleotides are TGTGCCACCAGTGAGGCCGGGTGTGACAATGAGCAGTTCTTC.

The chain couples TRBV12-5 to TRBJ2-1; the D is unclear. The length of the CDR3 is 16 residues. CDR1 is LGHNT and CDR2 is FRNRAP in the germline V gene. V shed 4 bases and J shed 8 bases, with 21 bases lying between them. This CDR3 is CASGSALPRYLDEQFF. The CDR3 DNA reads TGTGCTAGTGGTTCTGCGTTACCTAGATATCTCGATGAGCAGTTCTTC. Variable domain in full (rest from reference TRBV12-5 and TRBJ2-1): DARVTQTPRHKVTEMGQEVTMRCQPILGHNTVFWYRQTMMQGLELLAYFRNRAPLDDSGMPKDRFSAEMPDATLATLKIQPSEPRDSAVYFCASGSALPRYLDEQFFGPGTRLTVL.

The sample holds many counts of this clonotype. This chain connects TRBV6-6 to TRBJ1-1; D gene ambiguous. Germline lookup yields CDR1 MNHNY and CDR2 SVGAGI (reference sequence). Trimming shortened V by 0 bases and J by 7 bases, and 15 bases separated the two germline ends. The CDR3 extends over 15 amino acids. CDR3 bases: TGTGCCAGCAGTTACTCACGGGGAGGTGGCTATGAAGCTTTCTTT. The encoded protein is CASSYSRGGGYEAFF.

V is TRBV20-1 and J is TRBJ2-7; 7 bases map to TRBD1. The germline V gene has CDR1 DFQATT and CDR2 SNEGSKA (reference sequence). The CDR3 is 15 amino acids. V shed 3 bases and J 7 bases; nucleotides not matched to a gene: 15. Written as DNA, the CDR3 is TGCAGTGCTAGCCCTCCGGGACAGCTAAACAATGAGCAGTACTTC. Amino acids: CSASPPGQLNNEQYF.

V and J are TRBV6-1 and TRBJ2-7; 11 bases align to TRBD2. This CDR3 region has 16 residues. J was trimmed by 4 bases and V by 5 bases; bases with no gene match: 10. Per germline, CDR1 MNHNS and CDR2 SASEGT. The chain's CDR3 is CASSPTTSGAPYEQYF. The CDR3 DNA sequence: TGTGCCAGCAGTCCTACGACTAGCGGGGCGCCTTACGAGCAGTACTTC.

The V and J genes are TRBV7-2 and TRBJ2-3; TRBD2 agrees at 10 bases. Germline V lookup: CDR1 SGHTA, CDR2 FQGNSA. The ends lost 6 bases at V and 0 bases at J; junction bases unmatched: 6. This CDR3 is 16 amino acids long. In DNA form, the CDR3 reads TGTGCCAGCAGTATCGTGACTAGCGGGAGCACAGATACGCAGTATTTT. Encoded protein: CASSIVTSGSTDTQYF.

CDR3 in amino acids: CATPLGGNTEAFF. DNA of the CDR3: TGCGCCACCCCTCTGGGGGGGAACACTGAAGCTTTCTTT. The rearrangement joins TRBV4-3 to TRBJ1-1; D possibly corresponds to TRBD1 (5 bases). The CDR3 totals 13 residues. CDR1 and CDR2 from the germline V gene are LGHNA and YSLEER. The V end was cut by 10 bases, the J end by 1 base, with 13 bases between.

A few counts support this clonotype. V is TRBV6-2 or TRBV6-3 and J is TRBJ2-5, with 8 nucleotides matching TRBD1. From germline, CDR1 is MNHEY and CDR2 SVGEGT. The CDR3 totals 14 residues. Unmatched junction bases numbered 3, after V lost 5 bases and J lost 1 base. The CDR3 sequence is CASSPGQGQETQYF. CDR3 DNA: TGTGCCAGCAGTCCTGGACAGGGCCAAGAGACCCAGTACTTC.

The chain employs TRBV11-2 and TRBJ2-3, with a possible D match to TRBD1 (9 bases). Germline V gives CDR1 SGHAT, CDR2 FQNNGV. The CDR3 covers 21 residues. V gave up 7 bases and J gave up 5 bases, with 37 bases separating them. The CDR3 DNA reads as TGTGCCAGCAATTTACAACGAACAGGGGGCCTCCCTGCGGGAGGTCAAGATACGCAGTATTTT. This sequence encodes CASNLQRTGGLPAGGQDTQYF.

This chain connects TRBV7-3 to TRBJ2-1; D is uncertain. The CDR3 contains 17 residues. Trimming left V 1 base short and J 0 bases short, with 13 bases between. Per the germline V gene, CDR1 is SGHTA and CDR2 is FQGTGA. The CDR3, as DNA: TGTGCCAGCAGCTTAAGGCCGCCGGGCAGCTCCTACAATGAGCAGTTCTTC. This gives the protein CASSLRPPGSSYNEQFF.

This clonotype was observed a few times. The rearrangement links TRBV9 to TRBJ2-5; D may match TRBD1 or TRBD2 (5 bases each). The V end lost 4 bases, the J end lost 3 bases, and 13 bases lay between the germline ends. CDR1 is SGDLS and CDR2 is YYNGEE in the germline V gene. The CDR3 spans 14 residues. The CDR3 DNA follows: TGTGCCAGCAGCCTTGGGACCTCGGAAGAGACCCAGTACTTC. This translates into CASSLGTSEETQYF.

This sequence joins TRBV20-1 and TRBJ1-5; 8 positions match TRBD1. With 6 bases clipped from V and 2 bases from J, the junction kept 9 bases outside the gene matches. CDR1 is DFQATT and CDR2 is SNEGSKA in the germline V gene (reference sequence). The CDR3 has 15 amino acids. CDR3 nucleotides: TGCAGTGCAAGGACAGGGAATATGGGCAATCAGCCCCAGCATTTT. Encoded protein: CSARTGNMGNQPQHF.

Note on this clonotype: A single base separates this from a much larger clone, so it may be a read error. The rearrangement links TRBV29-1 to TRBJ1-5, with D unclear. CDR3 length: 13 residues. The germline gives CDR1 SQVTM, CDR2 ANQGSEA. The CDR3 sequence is CGVGEDVNQPQHF. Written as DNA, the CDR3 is TGCGGCGTTGGAGAGGACGTTAATCAGCCCCAGCATTTT.

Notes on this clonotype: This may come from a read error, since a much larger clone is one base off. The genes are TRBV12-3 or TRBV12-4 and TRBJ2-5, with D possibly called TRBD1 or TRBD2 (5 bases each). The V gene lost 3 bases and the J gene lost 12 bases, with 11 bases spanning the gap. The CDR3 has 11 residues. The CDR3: CASSFGAKEYF. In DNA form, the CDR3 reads TGTGCCAGCAGTTTCGGGGCTAAAGAGTACTTC.

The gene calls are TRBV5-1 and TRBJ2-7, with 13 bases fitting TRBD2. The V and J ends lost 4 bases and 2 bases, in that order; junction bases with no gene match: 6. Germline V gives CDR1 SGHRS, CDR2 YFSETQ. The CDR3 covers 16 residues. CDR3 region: CASSAGLAGLTYEQYF. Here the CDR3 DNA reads TGCGCCAGCAGCGCGGGACTAGCGGGGTTGACCTACGAGCAGTACTTC.

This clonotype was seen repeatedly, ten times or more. The DNA for the CDR3 is TGTGCCAGCAAACCGCCCACGGGAAGGCAGTTCTTC. As protein: CASKPPTGRQFF. V is TRBV6-5 and J is TRBJ2-1; D perhaps matches TRBD2 (5 bases). The germline V gene encodes CDR1 MNHEY and CDR2 SVGAGI. This CDR3 has 12 amino acids. Trimming shortened V by 7 bases and J by 12 bases, and 16 bases separated the two germline ends.

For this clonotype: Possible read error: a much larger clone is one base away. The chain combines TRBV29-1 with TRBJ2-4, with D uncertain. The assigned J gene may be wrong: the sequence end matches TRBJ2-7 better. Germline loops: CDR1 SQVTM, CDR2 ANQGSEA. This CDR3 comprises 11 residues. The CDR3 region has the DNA TGCAGCGTACGTGAAACCTACGAGCAGTACTTC. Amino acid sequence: CSVRETYEQYF.

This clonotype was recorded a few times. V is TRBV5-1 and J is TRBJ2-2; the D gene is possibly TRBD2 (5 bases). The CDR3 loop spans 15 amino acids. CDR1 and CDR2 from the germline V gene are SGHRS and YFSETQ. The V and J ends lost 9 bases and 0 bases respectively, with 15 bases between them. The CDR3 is CATRELGSNTGELFF. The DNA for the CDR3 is TGCGCCACCCGAGAACTAGGATCGAACACCGGGGAGCTGTTTTTT.

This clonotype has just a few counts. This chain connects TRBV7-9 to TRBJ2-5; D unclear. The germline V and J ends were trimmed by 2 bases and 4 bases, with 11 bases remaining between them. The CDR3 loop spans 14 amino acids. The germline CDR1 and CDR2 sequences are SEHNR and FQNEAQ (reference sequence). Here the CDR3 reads CASSLRASSETQYF. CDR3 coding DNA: TGTGCCAGCAGCTTAAGGGCGAGTTCAGAGACCCAGTACTTC.

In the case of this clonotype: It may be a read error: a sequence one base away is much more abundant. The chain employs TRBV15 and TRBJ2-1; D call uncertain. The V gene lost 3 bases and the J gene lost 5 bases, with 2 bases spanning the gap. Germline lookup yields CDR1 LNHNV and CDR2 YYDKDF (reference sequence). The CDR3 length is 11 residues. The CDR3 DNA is TGTGCCACCAGCAGGGACAATGAGCAGTTCTTC. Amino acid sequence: CATSRDNEQFF.